This TCR beta chain was sequenced in a study of T cell changes during pregnancy in multiple sclerosis (dated by TCRdb to about 2019). With regard to the full study: The study examined how the T cell repertoire changed over the course of pregnancy in women with multiple sclerosis.

Library generation was performed with the immunoSEQ multiplex PCR assay. This is the immuneACCESS table as TCRdb keeps it, with only in-frame sequences that have V and J called. A part of the clones is gone; compared with another copy, unresolved V genes explain less than half, and the rest is unexplained. Present in this sample are approximately 60,000 clones, less than 95% of which were seen just once. The ten largest clones represent almost 6.5% of the sample. A word on this clone: Its target antigen remains unknown. No base quality values were provided; no much bigger clone lies one nucleotide off.

V loses 5 bases at its end and J loses 3 bases; junction bases beyond the gene matches: 3. The CDR3 starts with the cysteine, ends with the phenylalanine, and has 14 residues. CDR3 DNA is the only sequence kept; it has 42 bases, read in frame from the first base. Per the germline V gene, SGHTA is the CDR1 and FQGNSA is the CDR2. Sample: peripheral blood, taken in the third trimester of pregnancy. The sequence was obtained from a female donor in good health, enrolled as a control in a pregnancy study. In this chain, TRBV7-2 is recombined with TRBJ1-4, with TRBD1 identical over 7 junction bases. The CDR3 reads CASSRQGPNEKLFF. DNA sequence: TGTGCCAGCAGCAGACAGGGACCTAATGAAAAACTGTTTTTT.